These 7 T cell receptor beta chains came from one sample sequenced in a study of shared clonotypes between healthy human individuals. Assay used: immunoSEQ multiplex PCR; TCRdb lists only in-frame clones, some missing. The table has 500,000 or so clones, roughly 95% seen once. The material sequenced was naive CD4+ T cells sorted from blood. Subset denoted: CD45RA+ positively selected. The receptor source for this set is a woman in her twenties or thirties in good health.

This clone was counted once. V is TRBV14 and J is TRBJ2-7; 7 nucleotides agree with TRBD2. The CDR3 has 17 residues. V lost 3 bases and J lost 4; bases outside the gene matches: 15. CDR1 is SGHDN, CDR2 FVKESK, per germline. Here the CDR3 DNA reads TGTGCCAGCAGCCATAACAGTGTAGCGGGTCCCTTATACGAGCAGTACTTC. Residues: CASSHNSVAGPLYEQYF.

The rearrangement uses TRBV9 and TRBJ2-2; perhaps TRBD1 as D (7 bases). Germline V gene data show CDR1 as SGDLS and CDR2 as YYNGEE. V lost 3 bases, J lost 4 bases, and 13 bases lay in between. The CDR3 is made up of 15 amino acids. CDR3 bases: TGTGCCAGCAGCGGCAGGGGGACTCTCACCGGGGAGCTGTTTTTT. This sequence encodes CASSGRGTLTGELFF.

The chain employs TRBV10-3 and TRBJ2-7; the match to TRBD1 covers 10 bases. The CDR3 has 15 residues. V dropped 3 bases and J dropped 6; count of bases not matched to a gene: 8. Germline assignment: CDR1 ENHRY and CDR2 SYGVKD. Here the CDR3 reads CAISEPGQGPFEQYF. The CDR3, as DNA: TGTGCCATCAGTGAACCGGGACAGGGGCCTTTCGAGCAGTACTTC.

This chain joins TRBV5-6 and TRBJ1-2; 9 bases match TRBD1. CDR1 and CDR2 (germline): SGHDT, YYEEEE. The CDR3 is 15 residues long. V gave up 0 bases and J gave up 4 bases; unmatched junction bases: 4. CDR3 amino acids: CASSLVGQGTYGYTF. In DNA form, the CDR3 reads TGTGCCAGCAGCTTGGTGGGACAGGGAACCTATGGCTACACCTTC.

This clone came up once. The CDR3 protein is CASSRTTDFSTGELFF. CDR3 bases: TGTGCCAGCTCACGGACAACGGACTTCTCCACCGGGGAGCTGTTTTTT. The chain links TRBV18 to TRBJ2-2; D might be TRBD1 or TRBD2, each matching 5 bases. V lost 4 bases and J 4 bases, leaving 16 bases between the germline ends. The CDR3 is made up of 16 amino acids. CDR1 is KGHSH, CDR2 LQKENI, per germline.

The chain employs TRBV6-1 and TRBJ1-4; D not resolved. The CDR3 totals 16 residues. Trimming removed 0 bases at V and 7 bases at J, with 15 bases between. Germline V CDR1 and CDR2: MNHNS, SASEGT. The CDR3 bases are TGTGCCAGCAGTGAAGCGCTGGCGGTGCGGCCTGAAAAACTGTTTTTT. Protein: CASSEALAVRPEKLFF.

The chain has TRBV29-1 and TRBJ2-5; D possibly corresponds to TRBD2 (6 bases). The DNA end favors TRBJ2-7, so the J call may be wrong. The CDR3 runs to 13 residues. Germline assignment: CDR1 SQVTM and CDR2 ANQGSEA. The CDR3 sequence: CSVETRSSYEQYF. CDR3 in DNA: TGCAGCGTTGAGACTAGGAGCTCCTACGAGCAGTACTTC.